This note documents a single T cell receptor (beta chain) sequence. The data were obtained in a study of blood T cell repertoires in COVID-19. The V gene end was trimmed by 2 bases and the J gene end by 5 bases; junction bases not matched to a gene: 4. The CDR3 spans 14 residues. Germline-derived CDR1 and CDR2 are SGHNT and YYREEE (reference sequence). Sequencing was performed with immunoSEQ multiplex PCR; in TCRdb, only in-frame clones are kept and a portion is missing. The sample has about 69,000 clones; approximately 90% are singletons. The receptor was isolated from a woman between 55 and 75 years old with active COVID-19. The chain links TRBV5-4 to TRBJ1-2, with 9 positions matching TRBD1. Sequenced input: peripheral blood. The CDR3 sequence: CASSLTGGGYGYTF. CDR3 DNA sequence: TGTGCCAGCAGCTTAACAGGGGGCGGGTATGGCTACACCTTC.